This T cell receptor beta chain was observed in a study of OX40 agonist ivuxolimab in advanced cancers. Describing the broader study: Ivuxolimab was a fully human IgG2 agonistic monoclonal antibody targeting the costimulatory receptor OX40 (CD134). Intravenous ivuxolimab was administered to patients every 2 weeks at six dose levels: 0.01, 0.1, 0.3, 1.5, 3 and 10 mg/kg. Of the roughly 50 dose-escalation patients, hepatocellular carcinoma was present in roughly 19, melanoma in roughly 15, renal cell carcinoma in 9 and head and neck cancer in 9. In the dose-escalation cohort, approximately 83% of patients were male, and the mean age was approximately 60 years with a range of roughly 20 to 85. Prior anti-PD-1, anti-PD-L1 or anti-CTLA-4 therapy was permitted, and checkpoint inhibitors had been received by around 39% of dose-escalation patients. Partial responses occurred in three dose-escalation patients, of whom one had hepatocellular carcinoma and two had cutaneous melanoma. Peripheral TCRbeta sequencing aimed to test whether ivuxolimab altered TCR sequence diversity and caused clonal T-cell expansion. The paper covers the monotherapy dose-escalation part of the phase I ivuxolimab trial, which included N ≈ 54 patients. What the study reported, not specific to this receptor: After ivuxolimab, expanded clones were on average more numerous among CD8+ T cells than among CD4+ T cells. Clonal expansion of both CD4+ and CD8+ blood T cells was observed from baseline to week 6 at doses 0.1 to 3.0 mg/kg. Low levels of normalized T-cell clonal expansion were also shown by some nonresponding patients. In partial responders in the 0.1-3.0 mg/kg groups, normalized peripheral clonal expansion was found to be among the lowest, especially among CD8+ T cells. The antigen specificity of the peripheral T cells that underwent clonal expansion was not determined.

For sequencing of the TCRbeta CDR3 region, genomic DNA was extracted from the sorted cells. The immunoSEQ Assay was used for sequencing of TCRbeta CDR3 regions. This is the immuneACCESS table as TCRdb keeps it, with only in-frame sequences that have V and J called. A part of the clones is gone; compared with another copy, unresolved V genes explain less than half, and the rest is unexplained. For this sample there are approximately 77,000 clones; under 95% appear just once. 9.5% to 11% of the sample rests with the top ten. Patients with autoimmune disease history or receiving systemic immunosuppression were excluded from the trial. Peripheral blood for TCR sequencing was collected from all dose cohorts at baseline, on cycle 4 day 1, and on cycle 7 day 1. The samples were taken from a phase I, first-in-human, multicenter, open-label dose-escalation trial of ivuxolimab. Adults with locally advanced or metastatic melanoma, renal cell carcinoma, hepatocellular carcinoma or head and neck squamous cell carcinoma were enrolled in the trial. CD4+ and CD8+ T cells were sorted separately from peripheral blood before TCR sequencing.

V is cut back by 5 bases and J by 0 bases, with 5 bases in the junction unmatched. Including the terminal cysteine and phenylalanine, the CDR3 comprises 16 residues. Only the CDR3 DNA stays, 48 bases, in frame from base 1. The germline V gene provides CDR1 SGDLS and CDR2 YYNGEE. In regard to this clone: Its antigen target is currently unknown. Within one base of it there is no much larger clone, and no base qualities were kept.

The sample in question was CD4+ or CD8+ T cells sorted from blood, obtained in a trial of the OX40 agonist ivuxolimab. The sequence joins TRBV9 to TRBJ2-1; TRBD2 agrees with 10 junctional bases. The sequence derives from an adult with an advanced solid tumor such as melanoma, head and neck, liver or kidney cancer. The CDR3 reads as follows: CASSAPSGGSYNEQFF. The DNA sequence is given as TGTGCCAGCAGTGCGCCTAGCGGGGGCTCCTACAATGAGCAGTTCTTC.